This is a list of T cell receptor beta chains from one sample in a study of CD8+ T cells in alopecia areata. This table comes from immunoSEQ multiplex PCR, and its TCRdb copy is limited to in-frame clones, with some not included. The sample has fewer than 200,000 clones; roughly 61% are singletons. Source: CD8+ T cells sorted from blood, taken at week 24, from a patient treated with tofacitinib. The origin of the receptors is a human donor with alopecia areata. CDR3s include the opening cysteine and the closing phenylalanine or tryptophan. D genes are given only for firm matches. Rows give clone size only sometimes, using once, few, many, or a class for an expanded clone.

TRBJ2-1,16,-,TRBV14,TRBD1,CASSQVPGQGINEQFF,TGTGCCAGCAGCCAAGTCCCCGGACAGGGGATCAATGAGCAGTTCTTC
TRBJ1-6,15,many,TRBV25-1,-,CASSEWAGPLSPLHF,TGTGCCAGCAGTGAATGGGCAGGGCCTCTGTCACCCCTCCACTTT
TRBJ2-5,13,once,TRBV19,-,CASGVGVGETQYF,TGTGCCAGCGGGGTCGGGGTTGGTGAGACCCAGTACTTC
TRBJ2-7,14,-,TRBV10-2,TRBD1,CASSGRDRAYEQYF,TGCGCCAGCAGTGGCCGGGACAGGGCCTACGAGCAGTACTTC
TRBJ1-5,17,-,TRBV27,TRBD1,CASSAALGQYSNQPQHF,TGTGCCAGCAGCGCAGCCCTGGGACAGTATAGCAATCAGCCCCAGCATTTT
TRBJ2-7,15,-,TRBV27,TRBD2,CASSPGLADSYEQYF,TGTGCCAGCAGTCCCGGACTAGCGGACTCCTACGAGCAGTACTTC
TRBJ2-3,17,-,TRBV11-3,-,CASSLSGNQRITDTQYF,TGTGCCAGCAGCTTATCCGGGAACCAAAGAATCACAGATACGCAGTATTTT
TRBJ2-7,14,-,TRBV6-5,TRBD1,CASSYGTGPYEQYF,TGTGCCAGCAGTTACGGGACAGGGCCCTACGAGCAGTACTTC
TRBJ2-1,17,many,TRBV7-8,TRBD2,CASSPWDERGGYNEQFF,TGTGCCAGCAGCCCATGGGATGAGCGGGGGGGCTACAATGAGCAGTTCTTC
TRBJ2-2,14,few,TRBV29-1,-,CSVREQGYTGELFF,TGCAGCGTCCGGGAGCAGGGTTACACCGGGGAGCTGTTTTTT
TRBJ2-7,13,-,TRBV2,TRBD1,CATHRGQAYEQYF,TGTGCCACCCACCGGGGACAGGCCTACGAGCAGTACTTC
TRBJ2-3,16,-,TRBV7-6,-,CASSLIYRGATDTQYF,TGTGCCAGCAGCTTAATCTACCGGGGAGCGACAGATACGCAGTATTTT
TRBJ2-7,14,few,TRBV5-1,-,CASSLGPDSNEQYF,TGCGCCAGCAGCTTGGGACCAGACAGTAACGAGCAGTACTTC
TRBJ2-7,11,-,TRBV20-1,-,CSARKNYEQYF,TGCAGTGCTAGGAAAAACTACGAGCAGTACTTC
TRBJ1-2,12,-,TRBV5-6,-,CASNQGNYGYTF,TGTGCCAGCAACCAGGGTAACTATGGCTACACCTTC
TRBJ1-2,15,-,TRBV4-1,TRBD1,CASSQVGTGLRGYTF,TGCGCCAGCAGCCAAGTAGGGACAGGCCTGAGGGGCTACACCTTC
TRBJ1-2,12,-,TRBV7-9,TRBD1,CASSHGQDGYTF,TGTGCCAGCAGCCACGGACAGGATGGCTACACCTTC
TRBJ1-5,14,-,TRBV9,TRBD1,CASSADRYNQPQHF,TGTGCCAGCAGCGCGGACAGGTACAATCAGCCCCAGCATTTT
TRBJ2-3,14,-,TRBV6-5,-,CASSLGARRDTQYF,TGTGCCAGCAGCCTCGGGGCAAGAAGAGATACGCAGTATTTT
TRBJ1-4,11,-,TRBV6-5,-,CASSPGEKLFF,TGTGCCAGCAGTCCCGGAGAAAAACTGTTTTTT
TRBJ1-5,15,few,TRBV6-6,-,CASSYSEGSNQPQHF,TGTGCCAGCAGTTACTCCGAAGGGAGCAATCAGCCCCAGCATTTT
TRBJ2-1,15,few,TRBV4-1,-,CASSQVQGRRNEQFF,TGCGCCAGCAGCCAAGTACAGGGTAGAAGAAATGAGCAGTTCTTC
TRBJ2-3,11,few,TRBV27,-,CASRTGDTQYF,TGTGCCAGCAGAACAGGAGATACGCAGTATTTT
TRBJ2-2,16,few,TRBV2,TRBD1,CASSPWTGRNPGELFF,TGTGCCAGCAGTCCTTGGACAGGGAGGAACCCCGGGGAGCTGTTTTTT
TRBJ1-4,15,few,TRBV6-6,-,CASSWTISGNEKLFF,TGTGCCAGCAGTTGGACTATCAGCGGTAATGAAAAACTGTTTTTT
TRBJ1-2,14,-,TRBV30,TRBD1,CAWSPRDSGYGYTF,TGTGCCTGGAGTCCACGGGACAGTGGCTATGGCTACACCTTC
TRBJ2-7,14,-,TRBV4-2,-,CASSQETGWWEQYF,TGTGCCAGCAGCCAAGAGACAGGTTGGTGGGAGCAGTACTTC
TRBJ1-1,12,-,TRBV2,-,CARSGGNTEAFF,TGTGCCAGGTCGGGGGGGAACACTGAAGCTTTCTTT
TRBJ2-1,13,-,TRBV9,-,CASSVGSYNEQFF,TGTGCCAGCAGCGTAGGCAGCTACAATGAGCAGTTCTTC
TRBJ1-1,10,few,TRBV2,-,CASRGAEAFF,TGTGCCAGCAGAGGCGCTGAAGCTTTCTTT
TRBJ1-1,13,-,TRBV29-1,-,CSVEVVMNTEAFF,TGCAGCGTTGAAGTGGTCATGAACACTGAAGCTTTCTTT
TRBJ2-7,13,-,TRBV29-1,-,CSAEGTQGDEQYF,TGCAGCGCCGAGGGCACCCAAGGGGACGAGCAGTACTTC
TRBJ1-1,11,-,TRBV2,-,CASMGTTEAFF,TGTGCCAGCATGGGCACCACTGAAGCTTTCTTT
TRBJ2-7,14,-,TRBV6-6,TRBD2,CASRPGTSGYEQYF,TGTGCCAGCAGACCCGGGACTAGCGGGTACGAGCAGTACTTC
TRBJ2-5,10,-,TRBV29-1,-,CSVQEETQYF,TGCAGCGTCCAAGAAGAGACCCAGTACTTC
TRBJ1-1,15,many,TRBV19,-,CASSMTDPSNTEAFF,TGTGCCAGTAGTATGACAGACCCTTCCAACACTGAAGCTTTCTTT
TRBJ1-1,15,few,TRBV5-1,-,CASSLAPRPNTEAFF,TGCGCCAGCAGCTTGGCCCCCAGACCAAACACTGAAGCTTTCTTT
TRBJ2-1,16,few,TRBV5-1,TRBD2,CASSLVVSGSQDEQFF,TGCGCCAGCAGCTTGGTTGTTAGCGGGAGCCAGGATGAGCAGTTCTTC
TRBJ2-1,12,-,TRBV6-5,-,CASSKTRFEQFF,TGTGCCAGCAGTAAGACTAGGTTTGAGCAGTTCTTC
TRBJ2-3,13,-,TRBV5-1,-,CASSLWYYDTQYF,TGCGCCAGCAGCTTGTGGTATTACGATACGCAGTATTTT
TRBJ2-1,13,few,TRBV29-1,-,CSVDEAYSYEQFF,TGCAGCGTAGATGAAGCCTACAGCTATGAGCAGTTCTTC
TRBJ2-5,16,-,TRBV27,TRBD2,CASSHLGLAEKETQYF,TGTGCCAGCAGCCACCTGGGACTAGCGGAAAAAGAGACCCAGTACTTC